The clone carrying this T cell receptor (beta chain) was observed at least ten times. Clones were sequenced by immunoSEQ multiplex PCR, and TCRdb holds only the in-frame ones, with some missing. Among 150,000 to 190,000 clones, 80% to 90% were seen once, and the ten largest hold more than 14%. The CDR3 consists of 16 residues. Germline V gene sequence: CDR1 MDHEN, CDR2 SYDVKM. Unmatched junction bases numbered 12, after V lost 10 bases and J lost 0 bases. These data come from a study of blood T cell repertoires in COVID-19. Study context: COVID-19 samples collected from the United States, Italy and Spain covered acute and convalescent phases. The cDNA or gDNA used as material had been derived from T cells, B-cell-depleted T cells, or PBMCs.

The genes are TRBV28 and TRBJ2-1; TRBD1 matches 7 bases. This TCR derives from a woman aged 40 to 49 with acute or convalescent COVID-19. The sample taken for sequencing was peripheral blood. The CDR3 DNA reads as TGTGCCACCGTCCCCTCGGGACAGAGCTCCTACAATGAGCAGTTCTTC. This codes for CATVPSGQSSYNEQFF.